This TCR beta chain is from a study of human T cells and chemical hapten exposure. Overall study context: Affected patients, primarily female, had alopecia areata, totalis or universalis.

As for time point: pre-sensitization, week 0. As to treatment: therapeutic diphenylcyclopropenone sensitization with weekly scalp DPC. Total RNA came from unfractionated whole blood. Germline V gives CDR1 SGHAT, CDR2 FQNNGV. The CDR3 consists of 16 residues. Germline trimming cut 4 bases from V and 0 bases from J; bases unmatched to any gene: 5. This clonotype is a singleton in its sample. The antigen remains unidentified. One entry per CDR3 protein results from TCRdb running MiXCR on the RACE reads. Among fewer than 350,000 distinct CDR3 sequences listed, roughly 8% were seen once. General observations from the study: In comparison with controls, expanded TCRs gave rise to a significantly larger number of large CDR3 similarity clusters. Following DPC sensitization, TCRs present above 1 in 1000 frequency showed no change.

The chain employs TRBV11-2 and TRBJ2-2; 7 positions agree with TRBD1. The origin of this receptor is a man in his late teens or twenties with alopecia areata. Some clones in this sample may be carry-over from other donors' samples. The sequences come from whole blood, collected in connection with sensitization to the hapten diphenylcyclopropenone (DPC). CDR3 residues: CASSSRTGSNTGELFF. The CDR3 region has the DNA TGTGCCAGCAGCTCGAGGACAGGCTCGAACACCGGGGAGCTGTTTTTT.